The following is a T cell receptor (beta chain) sequence with its context. The data stem from a study of blood T cell repertoires in COVID-19. Trimming removed 9 bases from V and 2 bases from J; junction bases left unmatched: 4. This CDR3 region has 14 residues. Germline V gene sequence: CDR1 MNHEY, CDR2 SVGAGI. Researchers sorted participants into cohorts using their self-reported clinical history. Sequencing used immunoSEQ multiplex PCR; TCRdb keeps in-frame clones, though not all of them. Here the sample spans hundreds of thousands of clones, 80% to 90% being singletons. The sample was PBMCs or T cells enriched from blood (not recorded which). The rearrangement links TRBV6-5 to TRBJ2-2, with 9 positions matching TRBD1. The clonotype comes from a man in his forties in a cohort exposed to, infected with or recovered from COVID-19 (not recorded which). CDR3 sequence: CASVQGANTGELFF. DNA of the CDR3: TGTGCCAGTGTACAGGGGGCCAACACCGGGGAGCTGTTTTTT.